The 15 T cell receptor beta chains listed next were all sequenced from one sample in a study of graft-versus-host responses after intestinal transplantation. Assay: immunoSEQ multiplex PCR; the TCRdb copy retains only in-frame clones and omits some. This table holds more than 10,000 clones, 30% found once. Responders (roughly 200,000, CFSE-labeled) were co-plated with roughly 200,000 irradiated, violet-dye-labeled stimulators. Sequencing was performed on alloreactive CD8+ T cells from a mixed lymphocyte reaction culture, taken before intestinal transplant. The subset is: CFSE-low proliferating T cells sorted from approximately 6-day pre-transplant mixed lymphocyte reaction (GvH or HvG direction). Every receptor here comes from a human patient who received an intestinal transplant.

This clone is labeled as medium-sized. This chain links TRBV20-1 with TRBJ2-1; 9 positions agree with TRBD1. The CDR3 extends over 11 amino acids. Germline-derived CDR1 and CDR2 are DFQATT and SNEGSKA (reference sequence). J was trimmed by 15 bases and V by 0 bases; bases with no gene match: 3. DNA of the CDR3: TGCAGTGCTAGAGAGGGGACAGGGCGGTTCTTC. This encodes CSAREGTGRFF.

The V and J genes are TRBV5-4 and TRBJ2-7; D gene uncertain. V was shortened by 0 bases and J by 4 bases, with 8 bases between the two germline ends. The V gene's germline CDR1 is SGHNT and CDR2 YYREEE (reference sequence). There are 13 residues in the CDR3. The CDR3 here is CASSLGLTYEQYF. CDR3 coding DNA: TGTGCCAGCAGCTTGGGACTGACTTACGAGCAGTACTTC.

This chain uses TRBV7-4 with TRBJ2-7; tentative D call: TRBD1 (6 bases). Per germline, CDR1 SGHVT and CDR2 SQSDAQ. This CDR3 contains 14 residues. Trimming stripped 7 bases from V and 5 bases from J, with 18 bases between. CDR3 nucleotides: TGTGCCAGCATCAAACCCATCACAGGGAACGAGCAGTACTTC. This translates into CASIKPITGNEQYF.

This clone was counted a few times. The V gene is TRBV11-2, the J gene TRBJ2-1, with D possibly being TRBD2 (6 bases). Germline V gene data show CDR1 as SGHAT and CDR2 as FQNNGV. V was pared by 3 bases and J by 3 bases, with 12 bases between. CDR3 size: 15 residues. The CDR3 region is CASSFRDSSYNEQFF. CDR3 nucleotide sequence: TGTGCCAGCAGCTTCCGGGACTCAAGCTACAATGAGCAGTTCTTC.

V is TRBV5-1 and J is TRBJ2-2; 11 bases agree with TRBD2. J lost 6 bases, V lost 1 base, and 11 bases had no gene match. This CDR3 has 18 amino acids. Germline lookup yields CDR1 SGHRS and CDR2 YFSETQ. The CDR3 spells CASSLYLAGGQGAGELFF. The CDR3 DNA follows: TGCGCCAGCAGCTTGTACCTAGCGGGAGGTCAAGGGGCCGGGGAGCTGTTTTTT.

As regards this clone: A much bigger clone sits one base away, suggesting this may be a read error. The chain uses TRBV4-2 and TRBJ2-7; 9 bases align to TRBD1. This CDR3 spans 15 amino acids. CDR1 is LGHNA and CDR2 is YNFKEQ in the germline V gene. V lost 3 bases, J lost 2 bases, and 5 bases stayed unmatched. For the CDR3, the DNA is TGTGCCAGCAGCCATCTACAGGGGGCGGCCTACGAGCAGTACTTC. The encoded protein is CASSHLQGAAYEQYF.

The chain links TRBV5-4 to TRBJ2-1, with 11 bases fitting TRBD2. CDR1 and CDR2 (germline): SGHNT, YYREEE (reference sequence). Germline trimming cut 5 bases from V and 6 bases from J; bases unmatched to any gene: 7. CDR3 length: 15 amino acids. CDR3 amino acids: CASSSLAGESNEQFF. In DNA, the CDR3 is TGTGCCAGCAGTTCACTAGCGGGGGAAAGCAATGAGCAGTTCTTC. Based on the CDR3 plus reference TRBV5-4 and TRBJ2-1, the full variable domain is ETGVTQSPTHLIKTRGQQVTLRCSSQSGHNTVSWYQQALGQGPQFIFQYYREEENGRGNFPPRFSGLQFPNYSSELNVNALELDDSALYLCASSSLAGESNEQFFGPGTRLTVL.

The chain recombines TRBV9 with TRBJ1-2; D gene uncertain. With 0 bases removed from V and 3 bases from J, the gap between germline ends came to 12 bases. The CDR3 runs 15 residues. Germline V gives CDR1 SGDLS, CDR2 YYNGEE. The CDR3 here is CASSVGSGFYYGYTF. The CDR3 DNA sequence: TGTGCCAGCAGCGTAGGATCGGGATTTTACTATGGCTACACCTTC.

This clone was seen only a few times. The V and J genes are TRBV19 and TRBJ1-3; D unclear. Per the germline V gene, CDR1 is LNHDA and CDR2 is SQIVND (reference sequence). Trimming took 1 base from V and 0 from J, leaving 13 bases between them. The CDR3 is 17 residues long. As DNA, the CDR3 is TGTGCCAGTAGTATAGTCCCAATCCCAAGCTCTGGAAACACCATATATTTT. Translation: CASSIVPIPSSGNTIYF.

This clone ranks as medium-sized. The chain is built from TRBV9 and TRBJ1-3, with D perhaps TRBD1 (5 bases). From germline, CDR1 is SGDLS and CDR2 YYNGEE. V shed 3 bases and J shed 2 bases, with 9 bases lying between them. The CDR3 has 14 amino acids. In DNA, the CDR3 is TGTGCCAGCAGCGCCCAGGGTACTGGAAACACCATATATTTT. This translates into CASSAQGTGNTIYF.

V gene TRBV6-5 combines with J gene TRBJ2-7; D is ambiguous. The CDR3 consists of 14 residues. Per the germline V gene, CDR1 is MNHEY and CDR2 is SVGAGI. V gave up 8 bases and J gave up 6 bases, with 20 bases separating them. CDR3 region: CASSKREVHTEQYF. The CDR3 coding sequence is TGTGCCAGCTCCAAAAGGGAAGTCCATACCGAGCAGTACTTC.

The genes are TRBV7-2 and TRBJ2-7, with 10 bases that match TRBD2. CDR3 length: 16 residues. With V trimmed by 0 bases and J by 2 bases, 4 bases remained unmatched. The V gene's germline CDR1 is SGHTA and CDR2 FQGNSA. The chain's CDR3 is CASSLASAGGPYEQYF. The CDR3 nucleotides are TGTGCCAGCAGCTTAGCCTCAGCGGGGGGGCCCTACGAGCAGTACTTC.

The genes are TRBV5-1 and TRBJ2-7; D is ambiguous. CDR1 is SGHRS and CDR2 is YFSETQ in the germline V gene. The CDR3 length is 12 residues. Deletions cut 4 bases from V and 7 bases from J, with 12 bases between. The CDR3 DNA reads TGCGCCAGCAGCCCCATCTCGAGGGAGCAGTACTTC. Protein sequence: CASSPISREQYF. The full variable domain, rest sourced from reference TRBV5-1 and TRBJ2-7, is KAGVTQTPRYLIKTRGQQVTLSCSPISGHRSVSWYQQTPGQGLQFLFEYFSETQRNKGNFPGRFSGRQFSNSRSEMNVSTLELGDSALYLCASSPISREQYFGPGTRLTVT.

In its sample, this clone was seen a few times. J is TRBJ2-1 and V is TRBV6-1; 10 nucleotides agree with TRBD1. Germline lookup yields CDR1 MNHNS and CDR2 SASEGT. J was trimmed by 1 base and V by 6 bases; bases with no gene match: 3. The CDR3 contains 15 residues. Written as DNA, the CDR3 is TGTGCCAGCAGGATGGGACAGGGGTCCTACAATGAGCAGTTCTTC. Its protein product is CASRMGQGSYNEQFF.

The chain employs TRBV28 and TRBJ2-1; D is unresolved. The CDR3 is 13 residues long. Germline V lookup: CDR1 MDHEN, CDR2 SYDVKM. V gave up 5 bases and J gave up 3 bases, with 8 bases separating them. This chain's CDR3 is CASSATNYNEQFF. The DNA of the CDR3 is TGTGCCAGCAGTGCCACGAACTACAATGAGCAGTTCTTC.